This is a list of T cell receptor beta chains from one sample in a study of T-cell reconstitution after alpha-beta-depleted transplantation in children. TCRdb re-called the PCR reads through MiXCR, storing one row per CDR3 protein. This sample has approximately 1,000,000 distinct CDR3 sequences, with roughly 29% found just once. Here the sequenced sample was PBMCs, mostly from graft donor cells, taken 360 days after TCRalphabeta/CD19-depleted stem cell transplant. The receptors were gathered from a boy in the first two years of life who had a stem cell transplant for SCID, so the T cells may come from the graft donor. Both conserved end residues are part of each CDR3. A D gene is named only where the DNA matches it firmly. Not every row has a clone size; where given, it reads once, few, many or a size class.

j_gene | len | d_gene | v_gene | abundance | CDR3nt | CDR3aa
TRBJ2-4 | 16 | TRBD1 | TRBV7-9 | - | TGTGCCAGCAGCTTAGACAGGGGCTTTGACAAAAACATTCAGTACTTC | CASSLDRGFDKNIQYF
TRBJ2-7 | 12 | - | TRBV20-1 | - | TGCAGTGCCGAGCGGGTCGCGGACGAGCAGTACTTC | CSAERVADEQYF
TRBJ2-7 | 15 | - | TRBV20-1 | - | TGCAGTGCTAGAGATGTTGGAGCCACACGATACGAGCAGTACTTC | CSARDVGATRYEQYF
TRBJ2-1 | 13 | - | TRBV15 | - | TGTGCCACCAGACAGGGAGGCTACAATGAGCAGTTCTTC | CATRQGGYNEQFF
TRBJ2-1 | 14 | - | TRBV28 | - | TGTGCCAGCACACCTGGTGATACCGACAATGAGCAGTTCTTC | CASTPGDTDNEQFF
TRBJ1-1 | 14 | - | TRBV11-2 | - | TGTGCCAGCAGCTTTTCTGGGCCAGAGACTGAAGCTTTCTTT | CASSFSGPETEAFF
TRBJ2-5 | 15 | TRBD1 | TRBV3-1 | few | TGTGCCAGCAGCCATTGGACAGGCTACCAAGAGACCCAGTACTTC | CASSHWTGYQETQYF
TRBJ2-7 | 17 | - | TRBV4-1 | - | TGCGCCAGCAGCCAAGATCAGGTTTGGGGCAGCTTGAACGAGCAGTACTTC | CASSQDQVWGSLNEQYF
TRBJ1-2 | 14 | - | TRBV12-3/TRBV12-4 | - | TGTGCCAGCAGTTTAGAACAGGGCAACTATGGCTACACCTTC | CASSLEQGNYGYTF
TRBJ1-6 | 15 | - | TRBV2 | once | TGTGCCAGCAGTGAAGCGGGCAATCCGTATTCACCCCTCCACTTT | CASSEAGNPYSPLHF
TRBJ1-5 | 13 | - | TRBV19 | - | TGTGCCAGTAGTCGGTCTCCCGATCAGCCCCAGCATTTT | CASSRSPDQPQHF
TRBJ2-5 | 14 | TRBD1 | TRBV12-3/TRBV12-4 | - | TGTGCCAGCAGTTCGGACAGGGGGCGGGAGACCCAGTACTTC | CASSSDRGRETQYF
TRBJ2-1 | 18 | TRBD2 | TRBV11-2 | - | TGTGCCAGCAGCTTAGATGCCGGACTAGCGGTGACCTACAATGAGCAGTTCTTC | CASSLDAGLAVTYNEQFF
TRBJ2-7 | 14 | - | TRBV6-2/TRBV6-3 | - | TGTGCCAGCACCCATGGACGAATCTACTACGAGCAGTACTTC | CASTHGRIYYEQYF
TRBJ2-1 | 15 | - | TRBV9 | few | TGTGCCAGCAATCCATTCCCCTCGTCCTACAATGAGCAGTTCTTC | CASNPFPSSYNEQFF
TRBJ1-2 | 13 | - | TRBV6-2/TRBV6-3 | - | TGTGCCAGCACTCAACCCCCGACCGATGGCTACACCTTC | CASTQPPTDGYTF
TRBJ1-1 | 18 | TRBD1 | TRBV12-3/TRBV12-4 | - | TGTGCCAGCAGTTTATCGGCCACCGGGACAGGGGGTTCAGGTGAAGCTTTCTTT | CASSLSATGTGGSGEAFF
TRBJ2-1 | 16 | TRBD2 | TRBV18 | - | TGTGCCAGCTCACCACCTGGGGGGGTCTCCTACAATGAGCAGTTCTTC | CASSPPGGVSYNEQFF
TRBJ2-5 | 13 | TRBD1 | TRBV6-1 | few | TGTGCCAGCAGCGACAGGGTCGGGGAGACCCAGTACTTC | CASSDRVGETQYF
TRBJ1-6 | 14 | - | TRBV12-3/TRBV12-4 | few | TGTGCCAGCAGTTCGCGACAGCCTAATTCACCCCTCCACTTT | CASSSRQPNSPLHF
TRBJ1-2 | 15 | - | TRBV9 | - | TGTGCCAGCAGCGTAGAGCCAGAAACTAACTATGGCTACACCTTC | CASSVEPETNYGYTF
TRBJ2-3 | 19 | - | TRBV5-1 | - | TGCGCCAGCAGCTTGGAACCGGGACCAGGGGGTTCTAGCGCAGATACGCAGTATTTT | CASSLEPGPGGSSADTQYF
TRBJ1-4 | 15 | - | TRBV5-1 | - | TGCGCCAGCAGCTTCGGGGCCGTCTTTAATGAAAAACTGTTTTTT | CASSFGAVFNEKLFF
TRBJ2-7 | 12 | - | TRBV20-1 | few | TGCAGTGCTACACCAACAGGGAGGGAGCAGTACTTC | CSATPTGREQYF
TRBJ2-3 | 16 | TRBD2 | TRBV5-5 | - | TGTGCCAGCAGCTTGATCATACTAGCGGGGACAGATACGCAGTATTTT | CASSLIILAGTDTQYF
TRBJ2-7 | 14 | TRBD1 | TRBV29-1 | many | TGCAGCGTTGCCCCCCGGACAGGGGGCTACGAGCAGTACTTC | CSVAPRTGGYEQYF
TRBJ2-3 | 15 | TRBD2 | TRBV20-1 | few | TGCAGTGCTAGTCTTGTGGCGGGAGTCACAGATACGCAGTATTTT | CSASLVAGVTDTQYF
TRBJ2-7 | 13 | - | TRBV28 | - | TGTGCCAGCAGTTCCCCCGTTGTGTACGAGCAGTACTTC | CASSSPVVYEQYF
TRBJ1-3 | 15 | - | TRBV29-1 | few | TGCAGCGTGGCCCGCGGCCCGGGGACTGGAAACACCATATATTTT | CSVARGPGTGNTIYF
TRBJ2-5 | 13 | - | TRBV12-3/TRBV12-4 | many | TGTGCCAGCACCTTGGGTGGTCTCGAGACCCAGTACTTC | CASTLGGLETQYF
TRBJ2-1 | 13 | - | TRBV20-1 | - | TGCAGTGCTGGATTAGCGCCCTCAGATGAGCAGTTCTTC | CSAGLAPSDEQFF
TRBJ2-1 | 14 | - | TRBV7-8 | few | TGTGCCAGCAGCTTATCACCACTTAAGAATGAGCAGTTCTTC | CASSLSPLKNEQFF
TRBJ2-1 | 13 | TRBD1 | TRBV5-1 | once | TGCGCCAGCTCATGGACAGGCCGGGATGAGCAGTTCTTC | CASSWTGRDEQFF
TRBJ2-1 | 16 | - | TRBV4-3 | - | TGCGCCAGCAGCCAAGATGTGGCAGGGCTCTACAATGAGCAGTTCTTC | CASSQDVAGLYNEQFF
TRBJ2-7 | 12 | - | TRBV11-2 | - | TGTGCCAGCAGCCGACTCTCGGGCGAGCAGTACTTC | CASSRLSGEQYF
TRBJ1-2 | 17 | - | TRBV5-1 | - | TGCGCCAGCAGCTTGGCGGAGGGGACAACTCTCTCCGGTGGCTACACCTTC | CASSLAEGTTLSGGYTF
TRBJ1-3 | 13 | - | TRBV6-1 | - | TGTGCCAGCAGCACCGGACAGGGAAACACCATATATTTT | CASSTGQGNTIYF
TRBJ1-4 | 20 | - | TRBV5-1 | few | TGCGCCAGCAGCCGTTACCCACAGGGCTCGGCACGAGGCGCTAATGAAAAACTGTTTTTT | CASSRYPQGSARGANEKLFF
TRBJ2-6 | 16 | - | TRBV12-3/TRBV12-4 | - | TGTGCCAGCAGGGAGGCCCCTATCTCTGGGGCCAACGTCCTGACTTTC | CASREAPISGANVLTF
TRBJ2-2 | 17 | TRBD2 | TRBV20-1 | - | TGCAGTGCTAGAGCCCCTAGCGGGGCCTCGAACACCGGGGAGCTGTTTTTT | CSARAPSGASNTGELFF
TRBJ2-1 | 15 | - | TRBV7-9 | few | TGTGCCAGCAGCTTACCAGGGAGGATTTACAATGAGCAGTTCTTC | CASSLPGRIYNEQFF
TRBJ1-5 | 13 | - | TRBV29-1 | - | TGCAGCGTTGGGTCCGATAGCAATCAGCCCCAGCATTTT | CSVGSDSNQPQHF
TRBJ1-1 | 11 | - | TRBV29-1 | few | TGCAGCGTTGGAAGGTTTACCGAAGCTTTCTTT | CSVGRFTEAFF
TRBJ2-7 | 14 | - | TRBV6-1 | few | TGTGCCAGCAGTGGGTCACCCAGCTCCTACGAGCAGTACTTC | CASSGSPSSYEQYF
TRBJ2-5 | 12 | - | TRBV6-5 | many | TGTGCCAGCAGTTCCCCCGTCGAGACCCAGTACTTC | CASSSPVETQYF
TRBJ2-3 | 16 | - | TRBV20-1 | few | TGCAGTGCTAGAGATTTTGGCTATGTAAGCACAGATACGCAGTATTTT | CSARDFGYVSTDTQYF
TRBJ1-1 | 14 | - | TRBV4-2 | - | TGTGCCAGCAGCTCCCCGGGACAGAACACTGAAGCTTTCTTT | CASSSPGQNTEAFF
TRBJ2-3 | 13 | - | TRBV5-1 | few | TGCGCCAGCAGCTCCTACTTCACAGATACGCAGTATTTT | CASSSYFTDTQYF
TRBJ2-1 | 16 | TRBD2 | TRBV7-9 | - | TGTGCCAGCAGCTTGGGAGGGTGGAGCTCCTACAATGAGCAGTTCTTC | CASSLGGWSSYNEQFF
TRBJ2-7 | 14 | - | TRBV4-1 | - | TGCGCCAGCAGCCAACAGGGACCCCTCTACGAGCAGTACTTC | CASSQQGPLYEQYF
TRBJ2-4 | 18 | - | TRBV5-6 | few | TGTGCCAGCAGCTTTCGGCTTAACACAGGGAGGGCCAAAAACATTCAGTACTTC | CASSFRLNTGRAKNIQYF